The T cell receptor beta chain described here comes from a study of shared clonotypes between healthy human individuals. Into CD45RA+ naive and CD45RA-negative memory subsets, the CD4+ cells were split. Genomic DNA per cell subset filled all wells of several immunoSEQ plates. Sequencing was performed with immunoSEQ multiplex PCR; in TCRdb, only in-frame clones are kept and a portion is missing. This table holds over 1.5 million clones, around 98% found once. The CDR3 runs 15 residues. Germline values: CDR1 MDHEN, CDR2 SYDVKM. Trimming cost V 6 bases and J 0 bases, with 14 bases left between them. Study outcomes and limitations: Four donors shared about 4.5% of their naive CD4 clonotypes.

This clone was counted once. Its cognate antigen is unknown. The sequence derives from a young man in good health. The chain carries TRBV28 and TRBJ1-2, with a tentative D call TRBD1 (5 bases). The sequenced material came from naive CD4+ T cells sorted from blood. Specified subset: CD45RA+ positively selected. The CDR3: CASSSQGDANYGYTF. In DNA form, the CDR3 reads TGTGCCAGCAGCTCCCAGGGAGATGCTAACTATGGCTACACCTTC.